The next 28 T cell receptor beta chains were all read from a single sample in a study of T cells in Graves' hyperthyroidism and ophthalmopathy. TCR beta CDR3 regions were amplified from RNA. HTBI primers were employed in a first-round RT-PCR of the TCR CDR3. Via MiXCR, TCRdb re-called the multiplex PCR reads, giving one row per CDR3 protein. The sample shows under 400,000 distinct CDR3 sequences, around 25% of them seen only once. Input material: blood. The receptors here all came from a man in his forties or fifties with Graves' hyperthyroidism.

This clonotype has ten or more counts. V is TRBV29-1 and J is TRBJ1-1; tentative D call: TRBD1 (6 bases). This CDR3 has 13 amino acids. Per the germline V gene, CDR1 is SQVTM and CDR2 is ANQGSEA. Trimming stripped 3 bases from V and 1 base from J, with 9 bases between. The CDR3 DNA follows: TGCAGCGTTGACAAGGACAGGAACACTGAAGCTTTCTTT. Protein product: CSVDKDRNTEAFF.

This clonotype has more than one count but fewer than ten. This chain connects TRBV28 to TRBJ2-6; D might be TRBD1 (5 bases). Germline V gives CDR1 MDHEN, CDR2 SYDVKM. Deletions cut 11 bases from V and 1 base from J, with 9 bases between. The CDR3 has 13 amino acids. The CDR3 DNA sequence: TGTGCCGAAGGGGCTTCTGGGGCCAACGTCCTGACTTTC. It codes for CAEGASGANVLTF.

V is TRBV6-2 or TRBV6-3 and J is TRBJ1-5, with a tentative D call TRBD1 (6 bases). Trimming removed 5 bases at V and 0 bases at J, with 14 bases between. CDR1 and CDR2 from the germline V gene are MNHEY and SVGEGT. The CDR3 runs to 16 residues. The CDR3 here is CASSRGTTYSNQPQHF. The CDR3 DNA is TGTGCCAGCAGTCGAGGGACAACCTATAGCAATCAGCCCCAGCATTTT.

This sequence joins TRBV5-1 and TRBJ1-1, with TRBD1 matching over 7 bases. CDR1 is SGHRS and CDR2 is YFSETQ in the germline V gene. V lost 4 bases and J lost 8; bases outside the gene matches: 8. CDR3 length: 13 residues. The CDR3 region has the DNA TGCGCCAGCAGCAACACAGGGGTAGGAGAAGCTTTCTTT. This codes for CASSNTGVGEAFF.

The rearrangement joins TRBV11-1 to TRBJ2-1, with 9 bases identical to TRBD2. Germline CDR1 is SGHAT and CDR2 is FQDESV (reference sequence). The CDR3 runs to 17 residues. V dropped 5 bases and J dropped 0; count of bases not matched to a gene: 8. The CDR3 spells CASSPSFSGSSYNEQFF. As DNA, the CDR3 is TGTGCCAGCAGCCCCTCATTTAGCGGGAGCTCCTACAATGAGCAGTTCTTC.

This chain uses TRBV3-1 with TRBJ2-7; 7 nucleotides line up with TRBD1. Germline values: CDR1 LGHDT, CDR2 YNNKEL (reference sequence). This CDR3 comprises 14 residues. V was clipped by 4 bases and J by 0 bases; unmatched bases: 3. Here the CDR3 DNA reads TGTGCCAGCAGCCGAGACAGGGACTCCTACGAGCAGTACTTC. Protein product: CASSRDRDSYEQYF.

There are a few counts of this clonotype. The chain joins TRBV3-1 to TRBJ1-2; D not certain. In germline, CDR1 is LGHDT, CDR2 YNNKEL (reference sequence). V lost 0 bases, J lost 4 bases, and 6 bases lay in between. The CDR3 spans 13 residues. The DNA of the CDR3 is TGTGCCAGCAGCCAAGAAATGGGCTATGGCTACACCTTC. Amino acids: CASSQEMGYGYTF.

This clonotype was counted between two and nine times. This chain uses TRBV5-1 with TRBJ2-1; 11 positions agree with TRBD2. Germline assignment: CDR1 SGHRS and CDR2 YFSETQ. The length of the CDR3 is 18 residues. Losses at the gene ends were 2 bases for V and 2 bases for J; bases not matched to a gene: 9. The CDR3 coding sequence is TGCGCCAGCAGCTTTATTCTAGCGGGAGGTTTTCCCTACAATGAGCAGTTCTTC. Protein product: CASSFILAGGFPYNEQFF.

The rearrangement joins TRBV12-3 or TRBV12-4 to TRBJ2-1; 11 positions agree with TRBD2. The CDR3 has 16 residues. The V segment lost 4 bases and the J segment 7 bases; nucleotides outside the gene matches: 9. Here the CDR3 reads CASSSRLAGKGNEQFF. The DNA for the CDR3 is TGTGCCAGCAGTTCCCGACTAGCGGGAAAGGGTAATGAGCAGTTCTTC.

A few counts support this clonotype. The chain recombines TRBV11-2 with TRBJ2-4; 9 bases are a match to TRBD2. Trimming at V came to 7 bases and at J to 5 bases, leaving 6 bases not matched to a gene. CDR1 and CDR2 (germline): SGHAT, FQNNGV. This CDR3 contains 14 residues. CDR3 amino acids: CASNTRLAENIQYF. The CDR3 DNA sequence: TGTGCCAGCAACACCCGACTAGCGGAAAACATTCAGTACTTC.

This clonotype showed up just once. The chain is built from TRBV27 and TRBJ2-3, with 9 bases fitting TRBD2. Germline lookup yields CDR1 MNHEY and CDR2 SMNVEV (reference sequence). CDR3 size: 16 residues. V lost 4 bases to trimming and J lost 1 base; unmatched junction nucleotides: 6. The CDR3 region is CASSSRLAARTDTQYF. CDR3 bases: TGTGCCAGCAGTTCCAGACTAGCGGCCCGCACAGATACGCAGTATTTT.

Turning to this clonotype: Since a much larger clone is just one base distant, this may be a read error. V gene TRBV28 combines with J gene TRBJ2-5; 8 positions agree with TRBD1. Unmatched junction bases numbered 11, after V lost 5 bases and J lost 9 bases. Germline values: CDR1 MDHEN, CDR2 SYDVKM. CDR3 length equals 14 residues. The CDR3 spells CASSPGTGLRAQYF. CDR3 nucleotide sequence: TGTGCCAGCAGTCCCGGGACAGGTCTTCGGGCCCAGTACTTC. Variable domain in full (rest from reference TRBV28 and TRBJ2-5): DVKVTQSSRYLVKRTGEKVFLECVQDMDHENMFWYRQDPGLGLRLIYFSYDVKMKEKGDIPEGYSVSREKKERFSLILESASTNQTSMYLCASSPGTGLRAQYFGPGTRLLVL.

This clonotype was seen a few times. The V gene is TRBV6-6, the J gene TRBJ1-6; TRBD1 aligns across 9 bases. Unmatched junction bases numbered 4, after V lost 0 bases and J lost 10 bases. Germline V gene sequence: CDR1 MNHNY, CDR2 SVGAGI (reference sequence). The CDR3 runs to 15 residues. CDR3 amino acids: CASSYSGQGRSPLHF. CDR3 in DNA: TGTGCCAGCAGTTACTCGGGACAGGGTCGCTCACCCCTCCACTTT.

This clonotype was detected ten times or more. The chain combines TRBV3-1 with TRBJ2-1, with 8 positions matching TRBD2. Germline values: CDR1 LGHDT, CDR2 YNNKEL (reference sequence). V lost 1 base and J lost 6; bases outside the gene matches: 8. This CDR3 spans 16 amino acids. Here the CDR3 reads CASSQGGSGSTNEQFF. Here the CDR3 DNA reads TGTGCCAGCAGCCAAGGTGGGAGCGGGAGCACCAATGAGCAGTTCTTC.

The chain joins TRBV28 to TRBJ2-7; D possibly corresponds to TRBD2 (5 bases). The CDR3 consists of 15 residues. CDR1 and CDR2 from the germline V gene are MDHEN and SYDVKM. Trimming shortened V by 3 bases and J by 0 bases, and 12 bases separated the two germline ends. In DNA form, the CDR3 reads TGTGCCAGCAGTTTCTGGACTGATAGCTCCTACGAGCAGTACTTC. Encoded protein: CASSFWTDSSYEQYF.

V gene TRBV7-9 combines with J gene TRBJ2-5, with 11 positions matching TRBD2. The CDR3 runs 14 residues. V lost 5 bases and J lost 3; bases outside the gene matches: 2. Germline V CDR1 and CDR2: SEHNR, FQNEAQ (reference sequence). CDR3 DNA sequence: TGTGCCAGCAGCCAGACTAGCGGGAAAGAGACCCAGTACTTC. Translation: CASSQTSGKETQYF.

In its sample, this clonotype was seen a few times. V and J are TRBV5-1 and TRBJ1-2, with D uncertain. CDR1 and CDR2 (germline): SGHRS, YFSETQ. V dropped 0 bases and J dropped 4 bases, with 10 bases sitting between them. This CDR3 is built from 14 residues. CDR3 sequence (DNA): TGCGCCAGCAGCTTGGAAGGCACCTTCTATGGCTACACCTTC. Amino acids: CASSLEGTFYGYTF.

This clonotype was seen only a few times. V gene TRBV7-6 combines with J gene TRBJ1-1, with D unclear. Germline V gene data show CDR1 as SGHVS and CDR2 as FNYEAQ. Trimming removed 1 base from V and 2 bases from J, with 11 bases in between. The CDR3 totals 15 residues. As DNA, the CDR3 is TGTGCCAGCAGCTTAGGCCGCGACATTAACACTGAAGCTTTCTTT. It yields the protein CASSLGRDINTEAFF.

This clonotype was counted only a few times. V is TRBV20-1 and J is TRBJ2-1; D might be TRBD1 (6 bases). The germline V gene has CDR1 DFQATT and CDR2 SNEGSKA (reference sequence). Trimming removed 2 bases at V and 6 bases at J, with 14 bases between. The CDR3 spans 14 residues. CDR3 loop: CSARRTGTFNEQFF. The DNA for the CDR3 is TGCAGTGCTAGACGTACCGGGACATTCAATGAGCAGTTCTTC.

This clonotype was seen a single time. The chain is built from TRBV5-6 and TRBJ2-5; D might be TRBD1 (5 bases). The CDR3 is 15 amino acids. Per germline, CDR1 SGHDT and CDR2 YYEEEE. V dropped 0 bases and J dropped 1 base, with 10 bases sitting between them. CDR3 loop: CASSLGRQIQETQYF. CDR3 in DNA: TGTGCCAGCAGCTTGGGCAGACAGATCCAAGAGACCCAGTACTTC.

The chain uses TRBV3-1 and TRBJ2-1, with D uncertain. CDR1 LGHDT and CDR2 YNNKEL come from the germline V gene (reference sequence). This CDR3 spans 13 amino acids. Trimming took 9 bases from V and 9 from J, leaving 18 bases between them. The DNA for the CDR3 is TGTGCCAGTAGTTCGGGTGGCTGGAGTGAGCAGTTCTTC. It translates to CASSSGGWSEQFF.

This clonotype has only a few counts. The chain employs TRBV6-6 and TRBJ2-2, with a weak D call TRBD2 (6 bases). V was trimmed by 0 bases and J by 1 base, leaving 6 bases between them. The length of the CDR3 is 15 residues. The germline V gene encodes CDR1 MNHNY and CDR2 SVGAGI (reference sequence). CDR3 sequence (DNA): TGTGCCAGCAGTTACTCGCGGGAGAACACCGGGGAGCTGTTTTTT. This codes for CASSYSRENTGELFF.

The rearrangement links TRBV7-4 to TRBJ2-1; no definite D call. Trimming took off 5 bases at V and 7 bases at J, with 18 bases between the two ends. Germline-derived CDR1 and CDR2 are SGHVT and SQSDAQ. The CDR3 extends over 15 amino acids. CDR3 amino acids: CASSVGAAFGNEQFF. CDR3 sequence (DNA): TGTGCCAGCAGCGTAGGAGCAGCGTTCGGTAATGAGCAGTTCTTC.

The sample holds a few counts of this clonotype. The V gene is TRBV27, the J gene TRBJ1-4; no firm D call. CDR1 and CDR2 (germline): MNHEY, SMNVEV (reference sequence). The germline V and J ends were trimmed by 4 bases and 7 bases, with 10 bases remaining between them. There are 13 residues in the CDR3. The CDR3 spells CASSSTEGEKLFF. For the CDR3, the DNA is TGTGCCAGCAGTTCTACTGAGGGTGAAAAACTGTTTTTT. Combining the CDR3 with reference TRBV27 and TRBJ1-4 gives the whole variable domain EAQVTQNPRYLITVTGKKLTVTCSQNMNHEYMSWYRQDPGLGLRQIYYSMNVEVTDKGDVPEGYKVSRKEKRNFPLILESPSPNQTSLYFCASSSTEGEKLFFGSGTQLSVL.

This clonotype was picked up many times. The chain combines TRBV20-1 with TRBJ2-7, with D unresolved. Trimming removed 4 bases from V and 3 bases from J, with 16 bases in between. CDR3 length equals 14 residues. CDR1 is DFQATT, CDR2 SNEGSKA, per germline (reference sequence). The CDR3 DNA is TGCAGTGCTAAGCCCGTTTCGAGTTACTACGAGCAGTACTTC. Amino acids: CSAKPVSSYYEQYF.

The chain employs TRBV13 and TRBJ2-1, with 13 nucleotides matching TRBD2. The CDR3 has 16 amino acids. J lost 7 bases, V lost 4 bases, and 7 bases had no gene match. Germline values: CDR1 PRHDT, CDR2 FYEKMQ (reference sequence). The CDR3 DNA reads TGTGCCAGCAGCTACTATACGGGACTAGCGGGGAATGAGCAGTTCTTC. Its protein is CASSYYTGLAGNEQFF.

Notes on this clonotype: An end of the junction differs from the germline gene, which may be a read error. The chain uses TRBV10-1 and TRBJ2-3; the match to TRBD2 covers 11 bases. Looked up from germline, CDR1 is WNHNN and CDR2 is SYGVQD (reference sequence). This CDR3 has 16 amino acids. The CDR3 DNA is TGTGCCAGCAGTGAGTACCTAGCGGGAGGAACAGATACGCAGTATTTT. Amino acid sequence: CASSEYLAGGTDTQYF.

The chain joins TRBV12-3 or TRBV12-4 to TRBJ1-2; D unclear. CDR3 size: 15 residues. The ends were cut back, 5 bases at V and 4 bases at J, with 17 bases in the middle. The CDR3 sequence: CASSPGRAGPYGYTF. In nucleotides, the CDR3 is TGTGCCAGCAGTCCTGGGAGGGCCGGGCCCTATGGCTACACCTTC.